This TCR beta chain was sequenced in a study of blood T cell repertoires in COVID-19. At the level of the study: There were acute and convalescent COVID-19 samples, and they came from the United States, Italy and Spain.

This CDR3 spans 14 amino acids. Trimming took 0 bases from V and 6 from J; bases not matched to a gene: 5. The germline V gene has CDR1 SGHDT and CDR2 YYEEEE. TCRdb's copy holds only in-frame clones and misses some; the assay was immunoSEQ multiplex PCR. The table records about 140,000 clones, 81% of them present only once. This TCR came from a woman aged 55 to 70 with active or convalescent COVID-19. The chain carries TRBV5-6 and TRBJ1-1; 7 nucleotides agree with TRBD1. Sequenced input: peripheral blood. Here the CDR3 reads CASSLVVRGAEAFF. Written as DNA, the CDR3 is TGTGCCAGCAGCTTGGTGGTCAGGGGGGCTGAAGCTTTCTTT.